The 31 T cell receptor beta chains presented below share a single source sample, sequenced in a study of OX40 agonist ivuxolimab in advanced cancers. Using immunoSEQ multiplex PCR, the repertoire was profiled, and TCRdb retains in-frame clones only, with some absent. The profile shows 70,000 to 75,000 clones, about 88% of them singletons. Sequenced material: CD4+ or CD8+ T cells sorted from blood, taken in a trial of the OX40 agonist ivuxolimab. The origin of the receptors is an adult with an advanced solid tumor such as melanoma, head and neck, liver or kidney cancer.

V usage is TRBV19 and J usage is TRBJ1-4, with 9 bases lining up with TRBD1. This CDR3 region has 14 residues. Trimming at V came to 10 bases and at J to 7 bases, leaving 10 bases not matched to a gene. Looked up from germline, CDR1 is LNHDA and CDR2 is SQIVND (reference sequence). CDR3 in DNA: TGTGCCACCGCACCGGGACAGGGTAGTGAAAAACTGTTTTTT. Protein: CATAPGQGSEKLFF.

This chain joins TRBV28 and TRBJ1-2; D is unclear. Germline V gene lookup returns CDR1 MDHEN and CDR2 SYDVKM. The CDR3 totals 13 residues. V lost 8 bases and J lost 4, with 14 bases in between. CDR3 in amino acids: CASWSSRSYGYTF. The CDR3, as DNA: TGTGCCAGCTGGTCAAGTCGTTCCTATGGCTACACCTTC.

The V call is TRBV6-6, the J call TRBJ2-1; 9 bases agree with TRBD1. This CDR3 region has 15 residues. With V trimmed by 5 bases and J by 15 bases, 17 bases remained unmatched. Germline values: CDR1 MNHNY, CDR2 SVGAGI (reference sequence). The CDR3 DNA sequence: TGTGCCAGCAGTGACCCGGGACAGGGTGGCTTCAAGGGGTTCTTC. Residues: CASSDPGQGGFKGFF.

This rearrangement joins TRBV28 to TRBJ1-6; D might be TRBD1 (6 bases). This CDR3 comprises 15 residues. Germline loops: CDR1 MDHEN, CDR2 SYDVKM. V lost 7 bases, J lost 9 bases, and 19 bases lay in between. The CDR3 loop is CASTKGGITSSPLHF. In DNA, the CDR3 is TGTGCCAGCACTAAAGGGGGAATAACAAGTTCACCCCTCCACTTT.

This clone was counted once. This chain connects TRBV7-9 to TRBJ1-5; D is unresolved. V was clipped by 2 bases and J by 0 bases, with 11 bases between them. The length of the CDR3 is 16 residues. The germline V gene has CDR1 SEHNR and CDR2 FQNEAQ (reference sequence). In DNA, the CDR3 is TGTGCCAGCAGCTTAACCGGTAGTGATAGCAATCAGCCCCAGCATTTT. It codes for CASSLTGSDSNQPQHF.

The rearrangement joins TRBV28 to TRBJ1-5, with D unresolved. Germline assignment: CDR1 MDHEN and CDR2 SYDVKM. V was cut by 6 bases and J by 0 bases, with 6 bases left in between. This CDR3 comprises 13 residues. CDR3 sequence: CASSHDSNQPQHF. The CDR3, as DNA: TGTGCCAGCAGCCATGATAGCAATCAGCCCCAGCATTTT.

The chain combines TRBV5-1 with TRBJ1-5; D not resolved. CDR1 SGHRS and CDR2 YFSETQ come from the germline V gene. Trimming left V 0 bases short and J 5 bases short, with 9 bases between. The CDR3 is 14 residues long. CDR3 DNA sequence: TGCGCCAGCAGCTTGGAGGTTGGAGATCAGCCCCAGCATTTT. This sequence encodes CASSLEVGDQPQHF.

V usage is TRBV28 and J usage is TRBJ2-1; 8 positions match TRBD2. The CDR3 totals 16 residues. Germline assignment: CDR1 MDHEN and CDR2 SYDVKM. The J segment lost 1 base and the V segment lost 7 bases, leaving 9 bases of the junction unmatched. In nucleotides, the CDR3 is TGTGCCAGCATCCAAAGCGGGAGTGGGTCCTACAATGAGCAGTTCTTC. Protein: CASIQSGSGSYNEQFF.

V and J are TRBV4-1 and TRBJ2-2, with D possibly matching TRBD2 (6 bases). Between the trimmed V and J ends, which lost 3 bases and 2 bases, there was a span of 16 bases. CDR1 is MGHRA, CDR2 YSYEKL, per germline. This CDR3 has 17 residues. This chain's CDR3 is CASSHPADSGNTGELFF. CDR3 bases: TGCGCCAGCAGCCACCCGGCTGATAGCGGCAACACCGGGGAGCTGTTTTTT.

The V call is TRBV7-2, the J call TRBJ1-1, with 8 nucleotides matching TRBD1. V shed 7 bases and J 4 bases; nucleotides not matched to a gene: 8. The germline CDR1 and CDR2 sequences are SGHTA and FQGNSA. CDR3 length: 14 amino acids. The CDR3 DNA reads TGTGCCAGCACCCGGGGGACAGGCCTCACTGAAGCTTTCTTT. Translated, it gives CASTRGTGLTEAFF.

In this sample, this clone turned up a few times. This chain joins TRBV2 and TRBJ2-1; D is unresolved. Trimming shortened V by 7 bases and J by 3 bases, and 16 bases separated the two germline ends. The CDR3 spans 15 residues. The germline CDR1 and CDR2 sequences are SNHLY and FYNNEI. CDR3 in amino acids: CASTETTPNYNEQFF. The CDR3 DNA reads TGTGCCAGCACCGAGACGACTCCTAACTACAATGAGCAGTTCTTC. The full variable domain, rest sourced from reference TRBV2 and TRBJ2-1, is EPEVTQTPSHQVTQMGQEVILRCVPISNHLYFYWYRQILGQKVEFLVSFYNNEISEKSEIFDDQFSVERPDGSNFTLKIRSTKLEDSAMYFCASTETTPNYNEQFFGPGTRLTVL.

The chain carries TRBV5-1 and TRBJ2-1; D is possibly TRBD2 (6 bases). Germline CDR1 reads SGHRS; CDR2 reads YFSETQ. CDR3 length equals 16 residues. Trimming took off 4 bases at V and 5 bases at J, with 19 bases between the two ends. In nucleotides, the CDR3 is TGCGCCAGCAGCCTGGGGCCGGGAGCATCGGACAATGAGCAGTTCTTC. Translation: CASSLGPGASDNEQFF.

The chain has TRBV27 and TRBJ1-5; D remains unclear. Trimming left V 7 bases short and J 0 bases short, with 10 bases between. CDR3 length: 14 residues. Germline assignment: CDR1 MNHEY and CDR2 SMNVEV (reference sequence). For the CDR3, the DNA is TGTGCCAGCAACCCGTGGGCTAGCAATCAGCCCCAGCATTTT. Translating it yields CASNPWASNQPQHF.

The chain carries TRBV2 and TRBJ2-3; 8 bases are shared with TRBD2. Germline CDR1 reads SNHLY; CDR2 reads FYNNEI. The ends lost 7 bases at V and 4 bases at J; junction bases unmatched: 7. The length of the CDR3 is 14 residues. CDR3 loop: CASNNGRAADTQYF. CDR3 sequence (DNA): TGTGCCAGCAATAACGGGAGGGCCGCAGATACGCAGTATTTT.

The chain has TRBV7-8 and TRBJ2-7; 8 positions agree with TRBD1. The CDR3 covers 12 residues. V trimming: 6 bases; J trimming: 5 bases; junction bases outside the gene matches: 3. CDR1 is SGHVS and CDR2 is FQNEAQ in the germline V gene. CDR3 DNA sequence: TGTGCCAGCAGTTGGACAGGGAACGAGCAGTACTTC. Encoded protein: CASSWTGNEQYF.

This chain links TRBV19 with TRBJ2-3; the match to TRBD2 covers 15 bases. CDR1 and CDR2 (germline): LNHDA, SQIVND (reference sequence). Trimming at V came to 5 bases and at J to 4 bases, leaving 4 bases not matched to a gene. The CDR3 runs to 16 residues. CDR3 sequence (DNA): TGTGCCAGTAGTGTGGGACTAGCGGGAGGTGCAGATACGCAGTATTTT. Translating gives CASSVGLAGGADTQYF.

The CDR3 region is CASSFLKGGDYHEQYF. CDR3 in DNA: TGTGCCAGCAGTTTTCTTAAGGGGGGGGATTACCACGAGCAGTACTTC. J is TRBJ2-7 and V is TRBV28; possibly TRBD2 for D (7 bases). Looked up from germline, CDR1 is MDHEN and CDR2 is SYDVKM. CDR3 length equals 16 residues. The V end was cut by 3 bases, the J end by 5 bases, with 20 bases between. The whole variable domain, remainder taken from reference TRBV28 and TRBJ2-7, is DVKVTQSSRYLVKRTGEKVFLECVQDMDHENMFWYRQDPGLGLRLIYFSYDVKMKEKGDIPEGYSVSREKKERFSLILESASTNQTSMYLCASSFLKGGDYHEQYFGPGTRLTVT.

This clone was seen just once. The rearrangement uses TRBV28 and TRBJ1-4, with D uncertain. Germline CDR1 MDHEN, CDR2 SYDVKM. V lost 4 bases and J 8 bases, leaving 23 bases between the germline ends. This CDR3 is 17 amino acids long. This CDR3 reads CASSYGFGRARREKLFF. The CDR3 DNA reads as TGTGCCAGCAGTTATGGGTTCGGACGGGCGAGGAGGGAAAAACTGTTTTTT.

The V call is TRBV4-3, the J call TRBJ1-4; D unresolved. This CDR3 has 18 amino acids. Trimming cost V 0 bases and J 0 bases, with 14 bases left between them. Germline CDR1 and CDR2: LGHNA and YSLEER. The DNA of the CDR3 is TGCGCCAGCAGCCAAGAGAGCCCCTACAGTGCAACTAATGAAAAACTGTTTTTT. Translating gives CASSQESPYSATNEKLFF.

This clone came up once. This chain joins TRBV21-1 and TRBJ1-4; the D call in the table, TRBD1, was not verified against the DNA. TRBV21-1 is listed as a pseudogene. CDR3 size: 14 residues. CDR3 DNA sequence: TGTGCCAGCAGCATTCAGGGAACTAATGAAAAACTGTTTTTT. Its translation is CASSIQGTNEKLFF.

The chain couples TRBV30 to TRBJ2-1; D is possibly TRBD2 (5 bases). The CDR3 length is 14 residues. Trimming took 4 bases from V and 1 from J, leaving 11 bases between them. Germline CDR1 and CDR2: GTSNPN and SVGIG (reference sequence). DNA of the CDR3: TGTGCCTGGAACGCTGGCGGGTCCTACAATGAGCAGTTCTTC. Encoded protein: CAWNAGGSYNEQFF.

The chain recombines TRBV9 with TRBJ2-7; D unclear. Trimming shortened V by 0 bases and J by 5 bases, and 15 bases separated the two germline ends. This CDR3 contains 15 residues. The germline V gene has CDR1 SGDLS and CDR2 YYNGEE. CDR3 DNA: TGTGCCAGCAGCGTAGGCCTGGGAACAATCCACGAGCAGTACTTC. Protein product: CASSVGLGTIHEQYF.

This clone was picked up one time. The V call is TRBV6-1, the J call TRBJ1-5, with no clear D. The V gene lost 6 bases and the J gene lost 0 bases, with 3 bases spanning the gap. This CDR3 region has 12 residues. CDR1 is MNHNS, CDR2 SASEGT, per germline. The CDR3 here is CASRGSNQPQHF. As DNA, the CDR3 is TGTGCCAGCAGGGGTAGCAATCAGCCCCAGCATTTT.

This sequence joins TRBV6-5 and TRBJ1-1, with D tentatively TRBD1 (5 bases). V was cut by 10 bases and J by 0 bases, with 12 bases left in between. This CDR3 is built from 13 residues. Germline-derived CDR1 and CDR2 are MNHEY and SVGAGI. The CDR3 here is CATSGYMNTEAFF. CDR3 bases: TGTGCCACCTCAGGGTACATGAACACTGAAGCTTTCTTT.

The rearrangement uses TRBV28 and TRBJ1-2; TRBD1 agrees at 7 bases. Looked up from germline, CDR1 is MDHEN and CDR2 is SYDVKM. The ends lost 3 bases at V and 5 bases at J; junction bases unmatched: 6. CDR3 size: 14 residues. CDR3 sequence: CASSFWQGGYGYTF. CDR3 DNA: TGTGCCAGCAGTTTCTGGCAGGGGGGGTATGGCTACACCTTC.

This clone was seen a handful of times. The V call is TRBV7-6, the J call TRBJ2-7, with D maybe TRBD1 (6 bases). Germline V gene lookup returns CDR1 SGHVS and CDR2 FNYEAQ. The ends were cut back, 3 bases at V and 5 bases at J, with 14 bases in the middle. The CDR3 runs 14 residues. CDR3 residues: CASSLRGSIDEQYF. CDR3 nucleotides: TGTGCCAGCAGCTTGAGGGGGTCTATCGACGAGCAGTACTTC.

The V gene is TRBV27, the J gene TRBJ2-3; weak D call: TRBD2 (5 bases). The CDR3 covers 15 residues. Germline V gene data show CDR1 as MNHEY and CDR2 as SMNVEV (reference sequence). V was pared by 7 bases and J by 0 bases, with 14 bases between. The CDR3 loop is CASKRTRLSTDTQYF. The CDR3 coding sequence is TGTGCCAGCAAGCGGACTCGTTTGAGCACAGATACGCAGTATTTT.

This clone was recorded only once. CDR3 bases: TGTGCCAGCTCACCGCAGGGTGTTGGGAACACTGAAGCTTTCTTT. Its protein is CASSPQGVGNTEAFF. The V call is TRBV18, the J call TRBJ1-1; TRBD1 might be the D (5 bases). The length of the CDR3 is 15 residues. Germline V gene lookup returns CDR1 KGHSH and CDR2 LQKENI. Trimming stripped 3 bases from V and 1 base from J, with 12 bases between.

The rearrangement uses TRBV4-1 and TRBJ1-5; D call uncertain. CDR3 length: 13 amino acids. Trimming stripped 0 bases from V and 5 bases from J, with 5 bases between. CDR1 MGHRA and CDR2 YSYEKL come from the germline V gene. The CDR3, as DNA: TGCGCCAGCAGCCAAGAATGGGATCAGCCCCAGCATTTT. It translates to CASSQEWDQPQHF.

This clone was counted a few times. The genes are TRBV7-2 and TRBJ1-1, with a tentative D call TRBD1 (5 bases). The germline V and J ends were trimmed by 5 bases and 5 bases, with 18 bases remaining between them. The CDR3 has 15 residues. Germline assignment: CDR1 SGHTA and CDR2 FQGNSA. Here the CDR3 reads CASSPTRQGLTEAFF. CDR3 in DNA: TGTGCCAGCAGCCCAACCAGGCAGGGACTAACTGAAGCTTTCTTT.

In DNA, the CDR3 is TGTGCCAGCAGCGCCTCGGGGGGGCACTCTGGAAACACCATATATTTT. Protein product: CASSASGGHSGNTIYF. The rearrangement joins TRBV7-9 to TRBJ1-3; D might be TRBD1 (6 bases). The V gene lost 5 bases and the J gene lost 0 bases, with 14 bases spanning the gap. The CDR3 is 16 amino acids. From germline, CDR1 is SEHNR and CDR2 FQNEAQ (reference sequence).